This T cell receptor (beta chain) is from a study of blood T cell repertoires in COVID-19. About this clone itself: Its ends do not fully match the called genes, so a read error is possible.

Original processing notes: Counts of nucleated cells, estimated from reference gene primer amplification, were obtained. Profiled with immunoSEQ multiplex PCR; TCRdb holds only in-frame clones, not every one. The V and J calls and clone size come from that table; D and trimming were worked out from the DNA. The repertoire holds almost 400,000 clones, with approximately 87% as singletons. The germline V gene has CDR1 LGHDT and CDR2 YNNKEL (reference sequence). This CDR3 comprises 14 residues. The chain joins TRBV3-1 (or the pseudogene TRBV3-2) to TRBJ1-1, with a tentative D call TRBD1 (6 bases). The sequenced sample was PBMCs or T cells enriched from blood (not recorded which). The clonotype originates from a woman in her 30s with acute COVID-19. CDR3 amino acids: CVSSYQKGGTEAFF. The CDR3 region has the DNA TGTGTCAGCAGCTACCAAAAGGGGGGGACTGAAGCTTTCTTT.